The TCR beta chain under discussion was sequenced for a study of T cells in Graves' hyperthyroidism and ophthalmopathy. Study summary: Peripheral blood samples were taken at initial diagnosis, prior to any treatment. Whole-study results and caveats: The model identified upcoming ophthalmopathy a median about 7.1 months ahead of onset.

V was shortened by 4 bases and J by 7 bases, with 13 bases between the two germline ends. CDR1 is SEHNR and CDR2 is FQNEAQ in the germline V gene (reference sequence). The CDR3 is 14 residues long. Each person with ophthalmopathy scored at least 3 on the Clinical Activity Score, reached NOSPECS grade 4 or higher, and had been ill under 3 months. Cells are PBMCs isolated from around 10 ml of fresh blood. In the case of this clonotype: Its antigen is not identified.

The investigators amplified TCR beta CDR3 regions from RNA transcripts. The HTBI set primed first-round TCR CDR3 RT-PCR. From the multiplex PCR reads, TCRdb called clonotypes with MiXCR, one entry per CDR3 protein. There are over 500,000 distinct CDR3 sequences in the sample; roughly 17% occur only once, and around 17% lies in the top ten. This TCR came from a young woman with Graves' ophthalmopathy. The rearrangement links TRBV7-9 to TRBJ1-4; D ambiguous. Material: blood. The CDR3 is CASSSQDTLEKLFF. As DNA, the CDR3 is TGTGCCAGCAGCTCTCAAGACACTCTTGAAAAACTGTTTTTT.